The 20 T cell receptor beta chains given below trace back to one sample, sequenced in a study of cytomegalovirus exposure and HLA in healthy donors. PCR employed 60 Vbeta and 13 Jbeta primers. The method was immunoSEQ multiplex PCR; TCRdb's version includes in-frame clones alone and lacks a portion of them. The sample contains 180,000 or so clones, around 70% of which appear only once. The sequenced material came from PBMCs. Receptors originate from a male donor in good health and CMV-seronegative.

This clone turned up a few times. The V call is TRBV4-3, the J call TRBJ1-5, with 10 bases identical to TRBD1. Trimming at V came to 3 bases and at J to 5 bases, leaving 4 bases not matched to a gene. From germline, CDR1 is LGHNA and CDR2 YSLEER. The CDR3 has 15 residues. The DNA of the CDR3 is TGCGCCAGCAGCCATGGGACAGGGGACTATCAGCCCCAGCATTTT. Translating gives CASSHGTGDYQPQHF.

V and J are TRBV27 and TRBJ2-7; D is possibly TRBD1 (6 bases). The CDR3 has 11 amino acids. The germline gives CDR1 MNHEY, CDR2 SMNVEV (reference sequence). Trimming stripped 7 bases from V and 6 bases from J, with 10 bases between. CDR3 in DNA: TGTGCCAGCATGAGGGGGACCGAGCAGTACTTC. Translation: CASMRGTEQYF.

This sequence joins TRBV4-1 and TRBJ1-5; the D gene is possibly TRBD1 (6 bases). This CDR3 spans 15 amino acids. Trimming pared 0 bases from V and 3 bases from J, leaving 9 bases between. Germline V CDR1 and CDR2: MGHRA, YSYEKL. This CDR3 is CASSQDPGVNQPQHF. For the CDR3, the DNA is TGCGCCAGCAGCCAAGATCCAGGGGTCAATCAGCCCCAGCATTTT.

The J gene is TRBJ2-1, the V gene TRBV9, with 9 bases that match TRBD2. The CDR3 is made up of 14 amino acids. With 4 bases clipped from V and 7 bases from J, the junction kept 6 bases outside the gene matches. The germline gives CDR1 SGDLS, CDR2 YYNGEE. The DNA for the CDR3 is TGTGCCAGCAGCCCGCGGACTAGCGTAAATGAGCAGTTCTTC. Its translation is CASSPRTSVNEQFF.

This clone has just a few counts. CDR3 nucleotide sequence: TGTGCCAGCAGTTTAAGTTCAGCGGGAGGGTACGAGCAGTACTTC. It translates to CASSLSSAGGYEQYF. The rearrangement joins TRBV27 to TRBJ2-5; 10 nucleotides agree with TRBD2. The J call is doubtful: the DNA matches TRBJ2-7 better. Germline CDR1 reads MNHEY; CDR2 reads SMNVEV (reference sequence). CDR3 length: 15 residues.

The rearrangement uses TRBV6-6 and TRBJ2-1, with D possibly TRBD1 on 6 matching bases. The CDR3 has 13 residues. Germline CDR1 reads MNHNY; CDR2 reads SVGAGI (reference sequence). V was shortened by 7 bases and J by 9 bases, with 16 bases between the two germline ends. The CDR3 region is CASTPGTHSEQFF. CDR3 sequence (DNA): TGTGCCAGCACACCCGGGACACACAGTGAGCAGTTCTTC.

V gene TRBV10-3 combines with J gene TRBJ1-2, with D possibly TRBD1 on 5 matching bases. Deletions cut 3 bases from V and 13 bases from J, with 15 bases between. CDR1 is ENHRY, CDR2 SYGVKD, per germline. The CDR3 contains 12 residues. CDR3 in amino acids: CAISESQGGGTF. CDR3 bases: TGTGCCATCAGTGAATCCCAGGGAGGCGGCACCTTC.

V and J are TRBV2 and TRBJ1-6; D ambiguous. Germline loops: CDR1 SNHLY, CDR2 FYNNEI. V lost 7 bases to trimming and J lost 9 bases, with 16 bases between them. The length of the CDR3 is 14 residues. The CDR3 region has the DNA TGTGCCAGCAAGCGGCCTCACCCAGGTTCACCCCTCCACTTT. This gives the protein CASKRPHPGSPLHF.

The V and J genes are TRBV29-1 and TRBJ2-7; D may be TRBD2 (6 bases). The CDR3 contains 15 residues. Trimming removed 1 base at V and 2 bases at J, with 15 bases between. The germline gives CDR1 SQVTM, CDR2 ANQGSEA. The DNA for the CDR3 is TGCAGCGTTGAAGGGACGGACTACTCCCCCTACGAGCAGTACTTC. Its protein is CSVEGTDYSPYEQYF.

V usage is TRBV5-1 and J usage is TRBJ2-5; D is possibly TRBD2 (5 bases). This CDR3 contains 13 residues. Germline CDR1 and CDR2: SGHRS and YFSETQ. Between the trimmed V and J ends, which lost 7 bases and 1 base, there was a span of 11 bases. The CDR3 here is CASAMSGQETQYF. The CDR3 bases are TGCGCCAGCGCCATGAGCGGCCAAGAGACCCAGTACTTC.

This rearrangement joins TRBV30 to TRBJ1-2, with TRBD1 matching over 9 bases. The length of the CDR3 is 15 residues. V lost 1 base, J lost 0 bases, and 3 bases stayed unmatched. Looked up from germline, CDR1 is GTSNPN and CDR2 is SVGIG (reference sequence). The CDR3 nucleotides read TGTGCCTGGAGTGCCGGGACAGGGCCTAACTATGGCTACACCTTC. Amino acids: CAWSAGTGPNYGYTF.

CDR3: CSALGTGGLGTEAFF. As DNA, the CDR3 is TGCAGCGCCCTCGGGACAGGGGGATTGGGCACTGAAGCTTTCTTT. The gene calls are TRBV29-1 and TRBJ1-1; 11 nucleotides agree with TRBD1. The CDR3 extends over 15 amino acids. Germline trimming cut 7 bases from V and 4 bases from J; bases unmatched to any gene: 11. The germline CDR1 and CDR2 sequences are SQVTM and ANQGSEA.

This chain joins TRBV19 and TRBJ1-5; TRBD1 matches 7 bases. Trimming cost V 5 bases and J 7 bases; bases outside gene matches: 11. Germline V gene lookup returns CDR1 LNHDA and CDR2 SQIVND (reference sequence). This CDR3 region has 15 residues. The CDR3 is CASSPKTGYLQPQHF. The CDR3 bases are TGTGCCAGTAGTCCAAAGACAGGGTATCTCCAGCCCCAGCATTTT.

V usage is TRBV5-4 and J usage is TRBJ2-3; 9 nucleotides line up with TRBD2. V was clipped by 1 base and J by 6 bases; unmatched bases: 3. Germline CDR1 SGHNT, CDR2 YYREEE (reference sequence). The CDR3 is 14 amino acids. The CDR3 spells CASSLRREGDTQYF. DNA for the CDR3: TGTGCCAGCAGCTTGCGGCGGGAGGGCGATACGCAGTATTTT. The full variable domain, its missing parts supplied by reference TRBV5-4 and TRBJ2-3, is ETGVTQSPTHLIKTRGQQVTLRCSSQSGHNTVSWYQQALGQGPQFIFQYYREEENGRGNFPPRFSGLQFPNYSSELNVNALELDDSALYLCASSLRREGDTQYFGPGTRLTVL.

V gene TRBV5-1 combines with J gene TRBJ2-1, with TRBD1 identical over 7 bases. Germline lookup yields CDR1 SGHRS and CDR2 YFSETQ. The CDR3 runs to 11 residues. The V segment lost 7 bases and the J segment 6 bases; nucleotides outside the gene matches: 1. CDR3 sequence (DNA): TGCGCCAGCCACAGGGGCAATGAGCAGTTCTTC. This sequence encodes CASHRGNEQFF.

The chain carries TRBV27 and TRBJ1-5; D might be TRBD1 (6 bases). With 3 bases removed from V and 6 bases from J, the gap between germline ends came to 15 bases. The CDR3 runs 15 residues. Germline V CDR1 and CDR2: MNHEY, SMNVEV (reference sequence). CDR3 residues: CASSFQGLMPQPQHF. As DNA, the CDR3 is TGTGCCAGCAGTTTTCAGGGGTTAATGCCTCAGCCCCAGCATTTT.

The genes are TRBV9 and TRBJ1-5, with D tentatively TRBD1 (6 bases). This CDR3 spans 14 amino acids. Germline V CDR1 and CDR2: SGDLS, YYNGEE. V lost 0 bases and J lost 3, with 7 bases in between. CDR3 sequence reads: CASSVGDTNQPQHF. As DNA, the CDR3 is TGTGCCAGCAGCGTAGGGGACACCAATCAGCCCCAGCATTTT.

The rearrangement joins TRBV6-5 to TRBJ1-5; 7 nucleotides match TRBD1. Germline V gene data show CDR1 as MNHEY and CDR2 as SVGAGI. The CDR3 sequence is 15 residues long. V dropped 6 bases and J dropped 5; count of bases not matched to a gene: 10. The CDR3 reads CASSTRTGTHQPQHF. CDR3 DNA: TGTGCCAGCAGCACCCGGACAGGTACCCATCAGCCCCAGCATTTT.

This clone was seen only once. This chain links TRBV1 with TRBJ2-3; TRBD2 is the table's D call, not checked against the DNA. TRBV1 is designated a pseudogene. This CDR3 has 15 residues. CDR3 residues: CTSSQERERTDTQYF. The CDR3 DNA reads TGCACCAGCAGCCAGGAGCGGGAACGCACAGATACGCAGTATTTT.

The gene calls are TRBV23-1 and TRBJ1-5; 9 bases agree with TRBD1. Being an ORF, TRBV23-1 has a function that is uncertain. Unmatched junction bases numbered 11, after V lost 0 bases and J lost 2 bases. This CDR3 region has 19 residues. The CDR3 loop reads CASSQSAVGDREGNQPQHF. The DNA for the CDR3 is TGCGCCAGCAGTCAATCGGCAGTGGGGGACAGGGAAGGCAATCAGCCCCAGCATTTT.